This T cell receptor (beta chain) was documented in a study of memory CD4+ T cells and cytomegalovirus serostatus. Single viable CD3+CD4+CD8-CD45RO+ cells were sorted as the memory CD4+ T cells. Authors' methods: Out-of-frame sequences were removed, leaving 2,204,828 distinct TCRbeta sequences. Sequencing used immunoSEQ multiplex PCR; TCRdb keeps in-frame clones, though not all of them. D and trimming come from the DNA, and the V and J calls and clone size come from that table. The sample has around 60,000 clones, 70% to 80% seen once. The sequenced sample was memory CD4+ T cells from blood. The source is an adult in good health and CMV-seronegative.

This CDR3 reads CASSLGQEWDGYTF. Here the CDR3 DNA reads TGCGCCAGCAGCTTGGGGCAGGAGTGGGATGGCTACACCTTC. V gene TRBV5-1 combines with J gene TRBJ1-2, with D hard to call. V shed 0 bases and J shed 6 bases, with 12 bases lying between them. The germline CDR1 and CDR2 sequences are SGHRS and YFSETQ. The CDR3 loop spans 14 amino acids.